The 30 T cell receptor beta chains presented below share a single source sample, sequenced in a study of immune cell composition in non-small cell lung cancer. Sequencing was performed with immunoSEQ multiplex PCR; in TCRdb, only in-frame clones are kept and a portion is missing. Of over 800 clones listed, roughly 87% are singletons. Normal lung was sampled as far from the tumour as possible, at least 3 cm. Sequencing used non-adjacent lung tissue. The receptors shown here come from a human donor with non-small cell lung cancer.

This chain uses TRBV6-6 with TRBJ2-5; TRBD2 matches 8 bases. Germline CDR1 MNHNY, CDR2 SVGAGI (reference sequence). The CDR3 consists of 15 residues. J lost 1 base, V lost 7 bases, and 8 bases had no gene match. CDR3 sequence reads: CASTNPREGQETQYF. DNA for the CDR3: TGTGCCAGCACCAACCCCCGGGAGGGCCAAGAGACCCAGTACTTC.

The rearrangement uses TRBV6-1 and TRBJ2-7, with 7 bases matching TRBD1. The germline CDR1 and CDR2 sequences are MNHNS and SASEGT. This CDR3 spans 13 amino acids. V lost 1 base and J lost 9; bases outside the gene matches: 6. CDR3 in DNA: TGTGCCAGCAGTGAAGTTCAGGGGGTTGCGCAGTACTTC. Protein: CASSEVQGVAQYF.

This rearrangement joins TRBV19 to TRBJ2-1; a weak D match, TRBD2 (5 bases). The ends were cut back, 3 bases at V and 13 bases at J, with 13 bases in the middle. This CDR3 comprises 12 residues. The germline V gene encodes CDR1 LNHDA and CDR2 SQIVND (reference sequence). The CDR3 sequence: CASSISGVEQFF. Here the CDR3 DNA reads TGTGCCAGTAGTATCTCCGGGGTCGAACAGTTCTTC. Combining the CDR3 with reference TRBV19 and TRBJ2-1 gives the whole variable domain DGGITQSPKYLFRKEGQNVTLSCEQNLNHDAMYWYRQDPGQGLRLIYYSQIVNDFQKGDIAEGYSVSREKKESFPLTVTSAQKNPTAFYLCASSISGVEQFFGPGTRLTVL.

This clone was observed a few times. The rearrangement joins TRBV18 to TRBJ2-7, with D unresolved. V was clipped by 2 bases and J by 0 bases, with 14 bases between them. Germline V lookup: CDR1 KGHSH, CDR2 LQKENI. CDR3 size: 16 residues. CDR3: CASSPTGRFGSYEQYF. The CDR3 nucleotides are TGTGCCAGCTCACCAACGGGTCGGTTCGGCTCCTACGAGCAGTACTTC. The full variable domain, rest sourced from reference TRBV18 and TRBJ2-7, is NAGVMQNPRHLVRRRGQEARLRCSPMKGHSHVYWYRQLPEEGLKFMVYLQKENIIDESGMPKERFSAEFPKEGPSILRIQQVVRGDSAAYFCASSPTGRFGSYEQYFGPGTRLTVT.

J is TRBJ2-1 and V is TRBV9; the match to TRBD2 covers 7 bases. This CDR3 is 16 amino acids long. The trim removed 0 bases at V and 4 bases at J, leaving 7 bases unmatched. Germline V gene lookup returns CDR1 SGDLS and CDR2 YYNGEE. In nucleotides, the CDR3 is TGTGCCAGCAGCGTAGTTGCGGGAGCGATTTACAATGAGCAGTTCTTC. Its protein is CASSVVAGAIYNEQFF.

The rearrangement uses TRBV4-1 and TRBJ2-1, with TRBD2 matching over 8 bases. Looked up from germline, CDR1 is MGHRA and CDR2 is YSYEKL. The CDR3 totals 17 residues. J was trimmed by 5 bases and V by 1 base; bases with no gene match: 10. CDR3 bases: TGCGCCAGCAGCCAAGCCGAGGGGCTAGCGGGCAACAATGAGCAGTTCTTC. Its translation is CASSQAEGLAGNNEQFF.

V is TRBV25-1 and J is TRBJ2-5, with D perhaps matching TRBD2 (7 bases). The CDR3 spans 15 residues. Trimming took 4 bases from V and 5 from J, leaving 17 bases between them. Germline lookup yields CDR1 MGHDK and CDR2 SYGVNS. This CDR3 reads CASSAPSGGSETQYF. The CDR3 DNA is TGTGCCAGCAGTGCCCCATCGGGGGGCTCGGAGACCCAGTACTTC.

V usage is TRBV29-1 and J usage is TRBJ2-1, with 12 bases matching TRBD2. Germline V gene lookup returns CDR1 SQVTM and CDR2 ANQGSEA. Trimming took 3 bases from V and 7 from J; bases not matched to a gene: 16. This CDR3 region has 18 residues. In DNA, the CDR3 is TGCAGCGTTGAGGGACTAGCGGGTAGAGTGGTGGGGTTGAATGAGCAGTTCTTC. This gives the protein CSVEGLAGRVVGLNEQFF.

The V gene is TRBV18, the J gene TRBJ1-5, with 12 bases fitting TRBD1. The germline CDR1 and CDR2 sequences are KGHSH and LQKENI. Trimming cost V 3 bases and J 7 bases; bases outside gene matches: 10. This CDR3 has 17 amino acids. This CDR3 is CASSPQAGQGAGQPQHF. The CDR3 DNA reads as TGTGCCAGCTCACCTCAAGCGGGACAGGGGGCAGGGCAGCCCCAGCATTTT.

This chain connects TRBV18 to TRBJ2-4; 11 bases fit TRBD1. The CDR3 consists of 15 residues. Germline-derived CDR1 and CDR2 are KGHSH and LQKENI. V gave up 3 bases and J gave up 9 bases; unmatched junction bases: 7. The chain's CDR3 is CASSPGQGATGIQYF. The CDR3 DNA sequence: TGTGCCAGCTCACCCGGACAGGGGGCCACGGGCATTCAGTACTTC.

The chain combines TRBV19 with TRBJ1-1, with 10 bases fitting TRBD1. Germline trimming cut 5 bases from V and 5 bases from J; bases unmatched to any gene: 11. Germline lookup yields CDR1 LNHDA and CDR2 SQIVND (reference sequence). The CDR3 covers 16 residues. The CDR3 here is CASSFSPGQGTTEAFF. CDR3 nucleotides: TGTGCCAGTAGTTTTAGTCCGGGACAGGGGACGACTGAAGCTTTCTTT. The complete variable domain, with remaining parts taken from reference TRBV19 and TRBJ1-1, reads DGGITQSPKYLFRKEGQNVTLSCEQNLNHDAMYWYRQDPGQGLRLIYYSQIVNDFQKGDIAEGYSVSREKKESFPLTVTSAQKNPTAFYLCASSFSPGQGTTEAFFGQGTRLTVV.

This clone was recorded a few times. J is TRBJ2-7 and V is TRBV6-5, with 13 bases matching TRBD2. Germline lookup yields CDR1 MNHEY and CDR2 SVGAGI. Trimming removed 6 bases from V and 3 bases from J; junction bases left unmatched: 5. CDR3 size: 15 residues. The CDR3 loop reads CASRGLAGYLYEQYF. The CDR3, as DNA: TGTGCCAGCAGGGGACTAGCGGGATATCTCTACGAGCAGTACTTC.

The V call is TRBV5-4, the J call TRBJ1-4, with D possibly being TRBD1 (6 bases). The CDR3 runs to 15 residues. The V gene lost 4 bases and the J gene lost 4 bases, with 14 bases spanning the gap. Germline values: CDR1 SGHNT, CDR2 YYREEE (reference sequence). Here the CDR3 DNA reads TGTGCCAGCAGCATGGGGGGCGCCGGTAATGAAAAACTGTTTTTT. This gives the protein CASSMGGAGNEKLFF.

The gene calls are TRBV25-1 and TRBJ2-7; 15 bases agree with TRBD2. The CDR3 is 18 amino acids. Trimming removed 2 bases from V and 3 bases from J; junction bases left unmatched: 8. CDR1 and CDR2 (germline): MGHDK, SYGVNS. The CDR3 DNA reads TGTGCCAGCAGTGAACCGGGACTAGCGGGGGGTGAGGGCTACGAGCAGTACTTC. Encoded protein: CASSEPGLAGGEGYEQYF.

This sequence joins TRBV6-4 and TRBJ2-1, with 9 bases matching TRBD2. Trimming removed 5 bases from V and 4 bases from J; junction bases left unmatched: 3. CDR3 length: 14 residues. Germline loops: CDR1 MRHNA, CDR2 SNTAGT. CDR3 protein: CASSPTSGYNEQFF. CDR3 sequence (DNA): TGTGCCAGCAGTCCGACTAGCGGTTACAATGAGCAGTTCTTC.

CDR3 in amino acids: CASTHGQGGNTIYF. Here the CDR3 DNA reads TGTGCCAGCACCCATGGACAGGGTGGAAACACCATATATTTT. This rearrangement joins TRBV21-1 to TRBJ1-3; the table's D call, TRBD1, has no DNA check behind it. TRBV21-1 is annotated as a pseudogene. CDR3 length: 14 amino acids.

The chain recombines TRBV18 with TRBJ2-7, with TRBD2 matching 15 bases. The germline V gene encodes CDR1 KGHSH and CDR2 LQKENI. Germline trimming cut 0 bases from V and 0 bases from J; bases unmatched to any gene: 9. This CDR3 is built from 20 residues. CDR3 bases: TGTGCCAGCTCACCACCCCCGGGACTAGCGGGAGGCGGGGGCTCCTACGAGCAGTACTTC. Translated: CASSPPPGLAGGGGSYEQYF.

V is TRBV7-2 and J is TRBJ2-7; a possible D gene is TRBD2 (6 bases). The CDR3 is made up of 15 amino acids. Looked up from germline, CDR1 is SGHTA and CDR2 is FQGNSA. V was pared by 2 bases and J by 2 bases, with 13 bases between. CDR3 amino acids: CASSLRVPGAYEQYF. The CDR3 coding sequence is TGTGCCAGCAGCTTAAGGGTTCCGGGGGCCTACGAGCAGTACTTC.

The rearrangement links TRBV9 to TRBJ1-5, with D hard to call. V was pared by 4 bases and J by 2 bases, with 19 bases between. The CDR3 covers 17 residues. Germline-derived CDR1 and CDR2 are SGDLS and YYNGEE. This chain's CDR3 is CASSSGAGFKGNQPQHF. The CDR3 region has the DNA TGTGCCAGCAGCTCGGGAGCTGGTTTTAAGGGCAATCAGCCCCAGCATTTT.

The J gene is TRBJ1-2, the V gene TRBV7-8, with D maybe TRBD1 (6 bases). V was cut by 0 bases and J by 7 bases, with 21 bases left in between. CDR1 is SGHVS and CDR2 is FQNEAQ in the germline V gene. The CDR3 consists of 17 residues. The CDR3 DNA is TGTGCCAGCAGCTTAGCAGTTAAAGTTCAGGGGAAGAGTGGCTACACCTTC. Protein: CASSLAVKVQGKSGYTF.

The J gene is TRBJ1-1, the V gene TRBV19; D might be TRBD1 (6 bases). V lost 3 bases, J lost 2 bases, and 19 bases lay in between. Germline V gene lookup returns CDR1 LNHDA and CDR2 SQIVND (reference sequence). This CDR3 spans 17 amino acids. Here the CDR3 DNA reads TGTGCCAGTAGTATTACTCCCGGGACAAGTTCTAACACTGAAGCTTTCTTT. The encoded protein is CASSITPGTSSNTEAFF.

The chain combines TRBV19 with TRBJ2-7; 10 nucleotides align to TRBD2. CDR3 length: 15 residues. Trimming removed 5 bases from V and 6 bases from J; junction bases left unmatched: 10. Germline CDR1 and CDR2: LNHDA and SQIVND (reference sequence). The CDR3 DNA reads TGTGCCAGTAGTTCAACTAGCGGGGCGCTCTCCGAGCAGTACTTC. It codes for CASSSTSGALSEQYF.

The table lists this clone with a few counts. The chain couples TRBV6-1 to TRBJ2-2, with D unresolved. The CDR3 runs 13 residues. Trimming cost V 3 bases and J 2 bases, with 4 bases left between them. Germline values: CDR1 MNHNS, CDR2 SASEGT. CDR3 region: CASSDVNTGELFF. The CDR3 DNA reads as TGTGCCAGCAGTGACGTTAACACCGGGGAGCTGTTTTTT.

This clone was recorded a few times. J is TRBJ1-4 and V is TRBV6-1, with a possible D match to TRBD1 (6 bases). This CDR3 has 14 residues. Per the germline V gene, CDR1 is MNHNS and CDR2 is SASEGT. Trimming shortened V by 7 bases and J by 5 bases, and 14 bases separated the two germline ends. The CDR3 is CASTWQGYNEKLFF. CDR3 bases: TGTGCCAGCACTTGGCAGGGGTACAATGAAAAACTGTTTTTT.

This clone was detected only a few times. The V call is TRBV27, the J call TRBJ1-5, with D perhaps TRBD1 (6 bases). This CDR3 comprises 15 residues. Germline V gene sequence: CDR1 MNHEY, CDR2 SMNVEV (reference sequence). The V and J ends lost 5 bases and 1 base respectively, with 12 bases between them. The CDR3 region has the DNA TGTGCCAGCAGTGAGGCGAGGGGGAGCAATCAGCCCCAGCATTTT. Amino acids: CASSEARGSNQPQHF.

V and J are TRBV18 and TRBJ1-3; D is unclear. Germline V gene lookup returns CDR1 KGHSH and CDR2 LQKENI. The ends were cut back, 2 bases at V and 4 bases at J, with 15 bases in the middle. The CDR3 extends over 16 amino acids. For the CDR3, the DNA is TGTGCCAGCTCACCAGTGCCTCCTTCGGGAGGAAACACCATATATTTT. Translated: CASSPVPPSGGNTIYF.

This rearrangement joins TRBV18 to TRBJ2-1; 12 bases are a match to TRBD2. This CDR3 has 19 amino acids. V gave up 0 bases and J gave up 2 bases; unmatched junction bases: 8. Germline CDR1 KGHSH, CDR2 LQKENI. The DNA for the CDR3 is TGTGCCAGCTCACCACCGGCTAGCGGGGGGGCCCGTGCCTACAATGAGCAGTTCTTC. Its protein product is CASSPPASGGARAYNEQFF.

In its sample, this clone was seen once. This chain joins TRBV5-1 and TRBJ2-7; tentative D call: TRBD1 (6 bases). The CDR3 runs to 15 residues. CDR1 and CDR2 from the germline V gene are SGHRS and YFSETQ. Trimming took off 4 bases at V and 0 bases at J, with 14 bases between the two ends. CDR3 protein: CASSDQRTASYEQYF. CDR3 coding DNA: TGCGCCAGCAGCGACCAAAGGACAGCCTCCTACGAGCAGTACTTC.

The chain has TRBV5-1 and TRBJ1-1, with TRBD1 as a possible D gene (6 bases). The V gene's germline CDR1 is SGHRS and CDR2 YFSETQ. Trimming stripped 2 bases from V and 5 bases from J, with 10 bases between. The CDR3 consists of 13 residues. The chain's CDR3 is CASSLQGNTEAFF. CDR3 coding DNA: TGCGCCAGCAGCTTACAGGGTAATACTGAAGCTTTCTTT.

The chain uses TRBV5-1 and TRBJ1-1; the D gene is possibly TRBD1 (5 bases). Germline V gene lookup returns CDR1 SGHRS and CDR2 YFSETQ. V was pared by 1 base and J by 5 bases, with 12 bases between. There are 14 residues in the CDR3. This chain's CDR3 is CASSLFRVGTEAFF. CDR3 nucleotides: TGCGCCAGCAGCTTGTTCAGGGTGGGTACTGAAGCTTTCTTT.